This T cell receptor (beta chain) was sequenced in a study of OX40 agonist ivuxolimab in advanced cancers. Only in-frame clones appear in the TCRdb table, and some are missing; sequencing was by immunoSEQ multiplex PCR. The data hold around 70,000 clones, with roughly 87% observed a single time. The TCR sequence derives from an adult with an advanced solid tumor such as melanoma, head and neck, liver or kidney cancer. The input for sequencing was CD4+ or CD8+ T cells sorted from blood, taken in a trial of the OX40 agonist ivuxolimab.

CDR3 nucleotide sequence: TGTGCCAGCAGTTCCGACAGTTCTAATGAAGCTTTCTTT. Residues: CASSSDSSNEAFF. The chain employs TRBV27 and TRBJ1-1, with D perhaps TRBD1 (5 bases). Trimming took 4 bases from V and 7 from J, leaving 13 bases between them. Germline V gene data show CDR1 as MNHEY and CDR2 as SMNVEV (reference sequence). This CDR3 has 13 amino acids.